The T cell receptor beta chain under discussion was sequenced for a study of cytotoxic CD8 clonotypes in ibrutinib-treated CLL. In the study overall: Patients gave response samples after a median roughly 11 months of treatment, range 6 to 36.

Profiled with immunoSEQ multiplex PCR; TCRdb holds only in-frame clones, not every one. The sample holds about 140,000 clones, around three quarters seen once. The CDR3 loop spans 16 amino acids. V dropped 0 bases and J dropped 1 base, with 12 bases sitting between them. The germline CDR1 and CDR2 sequences are KGHSH and LQKENI. This receptor was obtained from a human donor with chronic lymphocytic leukemia. The rearrangement links TRBV18 to TRBJ1-1, with a possible D match to TRBD1 (5 bases). Sequenced here: PBMCs, sampled after 12 months of ibrutinib treatment. CDR3 in amino acids: CASSPPLRERNTEAFF. In nucleotides, the CDR3 is TGTGCCAGCTCACCACCCCTCAGGGAAAGGAACACTGAAGCTTTCTTT.